What follows are 22 T cell receptor beta chains derived from one specimen sequenced in a study of blood T cell repertoires in COVID-19 (dated by TCRdb to the early 2020s). Library construction relied on the immunoSEQ multiplex PCR assay. TCRdb carries this immuneACCESS record with in-frame sequences only. Its versions omit some clonotypes, under half of them owing to an unresolved V gene in the studies checked, with the rest unexplained. The sample data list 130,000 to 150,000 clones, and 89% of these were observed just once. The top ten clonotypes cover roughly 1.5% of the sample. The sequencing sample was made of peripheral blood. These receptors were collected from a human donor in a cohort sampled during active COVID-19.

The chain has TRBV3-1 (or the pseudogene TRBV3-2) and TRBJ2-5; the D gene is possibly TRBD2 (6 bases). The germline gives CDR1 LGHDT, CDR2 YNNKEL (reference sequence). Trimming removed 4 bases at V and 4 bases at J, with 16 bases between. The CDR3 sequence is 15 residues long. The CDR3 bases are TGTGCCAGCAGCCCGATCGGGGGTATCAGAGAGACCCAGTACTTC. It yields the protein CASSPIGGIRETQYF.

The chain carries TRBV5-1 and TRBJ1-1; possible D gene TRBD1, 5 bases. Trimming removed 0 bases from V and 5 bases from J, with 8 bases in between. CDR3 size: 13 residues. The germline V gene encodes CDR1 SGHRS and CDR2 YFSETQ. The chain's CDR3 is CASSLVRETEAFF. CDR3 bases: TGCGCCAGCAGCTTGGTCAGGGAAACTGAAGCTTTCTTT.

Remarks on this clone: A read error may account for a junction end that differs from germline. V is TRBV5-1 and J is TRBJ1-4; TRBD1 agrees at 7 bases. Germline V gene sequence: CDR1 SGHRS, CDR2 YFSETQ. The CDR3 loop spans 15 amino acids. For the CDR3, the DNA is TGCGCCAGCAGTTTGGGACCCACAGGGGTCGAAAAACTGTTTTTT. It is translated as CASSLGPTGVEKLFF.

The chain carries TRBV2 and TRBJ2-1, with D tentatively TRBD2 (5 bases). The CDR3 totals 19 residues. The V gene lost 7 bases and the J gene lost 0 bases, with 25 bases spanning the gap. CDR1 and CDR2 from the germline V gene are SNHLY and FYNNEI. CDR3: CASNDGGPSFPSSYNEQFF. The CDR3 coding sequence is TGTGCCAGCAACGACGGTGGCCCTAGCTTTCCTAGCTCCTACAATGAGCAGTTCTTC.

The chain carries TRBV5-1 and TRBJ1-1; the D is unclear. The germline V gene encodes CDR1 SGHRS and CDR2 YFSETQ. V was shortened by 0 bases and J by 1 base, with 4 bases between the two germline ends. This CDR3 is built from 13 residues. CDR3 nucleotide sequence: TGCGCCAGCAGCTTGGCGAGGAACACTGAAGCTTTCTTT. This translates into CASSLARNTEAFF.

The chain uses TRBV18 and TRBJ1-1; 10 bases are shared with TRBD1. There are 14 residues in the CDR3. Germline CDR1 and CDR2: KGHSH and LQKENI. The J segment lost 1 base and the V segment lost 6 bases, leaving 2 bases of the junction unmatched. In DNA, the CDR3 is TGTGCCAGCTCGCGACAGGGGGCGAACACTGAAGCTTTCTTT. This gives the protein CASSRQGANTEAFF.

Comment on this clone: In the same sample, other DNA sequences code for this CDR3. The J gene is TRBJ2-5, the V gene TRBV5-1, with 14 nucleotides matching TRBD2. The CDR3 extends over 16 amino acids. Looked up from germline, CDR1 is SGHRS and CDR2 is YFSETQ. V gave up 0 bases and J gave up 2 bases; unmatched junction bases: 0. CDR3 DNA: TGCGCCAGCAGCTTGGGACTAGCGGGGGGGCAAGAGACCCAGTACTTC. Translated, it gives CASSLGLAGGQETQYF.

The chain joins TRBV11-2 to TRBJ2-7; 8 bases fit TRBD2. Germline values: CDR1 SGHAT, CDR2 FQNNGV. The CDR3 consists of 15 residues. The J segment lost 0 bases and the V segment lost 3 bases, leaving 4 bases of the junction unmatched. CDR3 protein: CASSFFGTSSYEQYF. DNA for the CDR3: TGTGCCAGCAGCTTTTTCGGGACTAGCTCCTACGAGCAGTACTTC.

The genes are TRBV10-3 and TRBJ1-4; 8 positions agree with TRBD1. The CDR3 has 16 residues. CDR1 ENHRY and CDR2 SYGVKD come from the germline V gene. With V trimmed by 6 bases and J by 0 bases, 6 bases remained unmatched. The CDR3 DNA reads TGTGCCATCAGGGTGGACAGGGATCCAACTAATGAAAAACTGTTTTTT. This codes for CAIRVDRDPTNEKLFF.

CDR3 DNA sequence: TGTGCCAGCGGCCCCGAAGAGACCCAGTACTTC. This codes for CASGPEETQYF. This sequence joins TRBV2 and TRBJ2-5; D gene unclear. V was pared by 8 bases and J by 3 bases, with 7 bases between. This CDR3 comprises 11 residues. Germline V lookup: CDR1 SNHLY, CDR2 FYNNEI.

The J gene is TRBJ2-1, the V gene TRBV7-8; D is perhaps TRBD2 (7 bases). This CDR3 region has 13 residues. Germline loops: CDR1 SGHVS, CDR2 FQNEAQ. V dropped 6 bases and J dropped 6 bases, with 12 bases sitting between them. The chain's CDR3 is CASSHRGANEQFF. The CDR3 DNA follows: TGTGCCAGCAGTCATCGGGGGGCCAATGAGCAGTTCTTC.

V gene TRBV9 combines with J gene TRBJ2-1; D is perhaps TRBD1 (6 bases). The ends were cut back, 4 bases at V and 3 bases at J, with 8 bases in the middle. CDR1 SGDLS and CDR2 YYNGEE come from the germline V gene. There are 13 residues in the CDR3. CDR3 DNA sequence: TGTGCCAGCAGCCCCAGGGGCTACAATGAGCAGTTCTTC. It encodes CASSPRGYNEQFF.

This clone was observed once. V usage is TRBV7-2 and J usage is TRBJ2-5; D is ambiguous. The CDR3 contains 16 residues. Germline V gene data show CDR1 as SGHTA and CDR2 as FQGNSA. The V and J ends lost 0 bases and 1 base respectively, with 12 bases between them. CDR3 nucleotide sequence: TGTGCCAGCAGCTTAGCGTTTGATCGGGTCCAAGAGACCCAGTACTTC. Protein sequence: CASSLAFDRVQETQYF.

This chain uses TRBV5-1 with TRBJ2-3; 8 nucleotides align to TRBD2. V dropped 4 bases and J dropped 1; count of bases not matched to a gene: 5. CDR1 is SGHRS and CDR2 is YFSETQ in the germline V gene. The CDR3 consists of 15 residues. Here the CDR3 DNA reads TGCGCCAGCAGCGTAACTAGCGGTCGCACAGATACGCAGTATTTT. It is translated as CASSVTSGRTDTQYF.

This sequence joins TRBV24-1 and TRBJ2-2, with D maybe TRBD2 (5 bases). The ends were cut back, 5 bases at V and 3 bases at J, with 15 bases in the middle. CDR1 is KGHDR, CDR2 SFDVKD, per germline. This CDR3 spans 16 amino acids. CDR3 residues: CATSARDPGYTGELFF. The CDR3 DNA follows: TGTGCCACCAGTGCCCGAGATCCGGGATACACCGGGGAGCTGTTTTTT.

V is TRBV7-2 and J is TRBJ2-1; 15 positions agree with TRBD2. CDR1 is SGHTA and CDR2 is FQGNSA in the germline V gene. The V gene end was trimmed by 5 bases and the J gene end by 7 bases; junction bases not matched to a gene: 6. This CDR3 has 16 amino acids. The CDR3 spells CASSPVGLAGGNEQFF. In DNA form, the CDR3 reads TGTGCCAGCAGCCCTGTAGGACTAGCGGGGGGGAATGAGCAGTTCTTC. The full variable domain, with the rest looked up from reference TRBV7-2 and TRBJ2-1, is GAGVSQSPSNKVTEKGKDVELRCDPISGHTALYWYRQSLGQGLEFLIYFQGNSAPDKSGLPSDRFSAERTGGSVSTLTIQRTQQEDSAVYLCASSPVGLAGGNEQFFGPGTRLTVL.

The chain links TRBV5-1 to TRBJ2-5; 9 bases match TRBD1. V trimming: 7 bases; J trimming: 4 bases; junction bases outside the gene matches: 2. The CDR3 is made up of 12 amino acids. From germline, CDR1 is SGHRS and CDR2 YFSETQ. This chain's CDR3 is CASGTGRETQYF. The CDR3 region has the DNA TGCGCCAGCGGGACAGGGAGAGAGACCCAGTACTTC.

The chain combines TRBV28 with TRBJ1-1; tentatively, D is TRBD1 (6 bases). The germline CDR1 and CDR2 sequences are MDHEN and SYDVKM. V was shortened by 5 bases and J by 1 base, with 17 bases between the two germline ends. This CDR3 has 16 amino acids. CDR3 bases: TGTGCCAGCAGTGCACCTTCTTTGGGGGCGAACACTGAAGCTTTCTTT. It yields the protein CASSAPSLGANTEAFF.

The chain has TRBV7-2 and TRBJ2-2; 9 positions match TRBD2. V shed 4 bases and J 3 bases; nucleotides not matched to a gene: 6. Germline assignment: CDR1 SGHTA and CDR2 FQGNSA. The CDR3 contains 16 residues. DNA of the CDR3: TGTGCCAGCAGCTCGAGCGGGGGGCCGTACACCGGGGAGCTGTTTTTT. Translated, it gives CASSSSGGPYTGELFF.

V gene TRBV20-1 combines with J gene TRBJ2-1; 9 bases are shared with TRBD2. The CDR3 totals 14 residues. Germline V gene data show CDR1 as DFQATT and CDR2 as SNEGSKA (reference sequence). The trim removed 3 bases at V and 9 bases at J, leaving 9 bases unmatched. The CDR3, as DNA: TGCAGTGCTAGTAGCGGGGGCTTCCCGGGTGAGCAGTTCTTC. It encodes CSASSGGFPGEQFF.

The chain links TRBV12-3 or TRBV12-4 to TRBJ1-5; D unresolved. CDR3 length equals 13 residues. The V and J ends lost 5 bases and 0 bases respectively, with 5 bases between them. CDR3 coding DNA: TGTGCCAGCAGTCAGATTAGCAATCAGCCCCAGCATTTT. As protein: CASSQISNQPQHF.

J is TRBJ2-1 and V is TRBV7-8; 14 bases are shared with TRBD2. V lost 5 bases, J lost 6 bases, and 3 bases stayed unmatched. This CDR3 spans 15 amino acids. CDR1 and CDR2 (germline): SGHVS, FQNEAQ. Written as DNA, the CDR3 is TGTGCCAGCAGCGTGACTAGCGGGGGGGCCAATGAGCAGTTCTTC. Protein sequence: CASSVTSGGANEQFF.